Listed below are T cell receptor beta chains from one sample, sequenced in a study of blood T cells in healthy people across ages. MiXCR was run by TCRdb on the 5' RACE reads, yielding one entry per CDR3 protein. The sample carries around 850,000 distinct CDR3 sequences, under 40% recorded once. The sample consisted of blood. Source of these receptors: a man aged 18 to 30 in good health. The CDR3 runs from the conserved cysteine through the conserved F or W. Fields, in order: J gene, clone size, V gene, D gene, CDR3 protein, CDR3 DNA. A D gene is named only where the DNA matches it firmly. Expanded clones are given a class, and other clones once, few, many or no size at all.

TRBJ1-2,.,TRBV12-3/TRBV12-4,TRBD1,CASSTGKWYGYTF,TGTGCCAGCTCGACAGGGAAGTGGTATGGCTACACCTTC
TRBJ1-2,.,TRBV6-5,TRBD1,CASSYNEQGAGHGYTF,TGTGCCAGCAGTTACAACGAACAGGGGGCTGGCCATGGCTACACCTTC
TRBJ2-3,.,TRBV20-1,TRBD2,CSASSSGGANTDTQYF,TGCAGTGCTAGCTCTAGCGGGGGGGCTAATACAGATACGCAGTATTTT
TRBJ1-4,.,TRBV27,.,CASAQFRGIEKLFF,TGTGCCAGCGCTCAATTTCGGGGAATTGAAAAACTGTTTTTT
TRBJ1-2,.,TRBV4-3,.,CASSQGGWGRDYGYTF,TGCGCCAGCAGCCAAGGGGGTTGGGGGCGAGACTATGGCTACACCTTC
TRBJ2-1,few,TRBV6-6,.,CASSIGGLYNEQFF,TGTGCCAGTTCCATCGGGGGTTTATACAATGAGCAGTTCTTC
TRBJ2-3,.,TRBV5-1,.,CASNRDSNTQYF,TGCGCCAGCAACCGGGACTCAAATACGCAGTATTTT
TRBJ2-7,.,TRBV7-2,.,CASSVRGDVYEQYF,TGTGCCAGCAGCGTGAGAGGGGACGTCTACGAGCAGTACTTC
TRBJ1-2,.,TRBV12-1,.,CASSPLRTEDYGYTF,TGTGCCAGCAGCCCCCTCCGGACAGAAGACTATGGCTACACCTTC
TRBJ2-2,.,TRBV6-6,.,CASRINTGELFF,TGTGCCAGCAGGATCAACACCGGGGAGCTGTTTTTT
TRBJ2-7,many,TRBV6-6,.,CASSFLASGYEQYF,TGTGCCAGCAGTTTCTTGGCATCAGGATACGAGCAGTACTTC
TRBJ2-7,few,TRBV7-2,TRBD1,CASRGQGETYEQYF,TGTGCCAGCCGGGGACAGGGGGAAACCTACGAGCAGTACTTC
TRBJ2-3,many,TRBV12-3/TRBV12-4,.,CASSLMGQVTDTQYF,TGTGCCAGCAGTTTAATGGGACAAGTCACAGATACGCAGTATTTT
TRBJ2-1,.,TRBV20-1,.,CSAGKEAGANEQFF,TGCAGTGCCGGAAAAGAAGCAGGGGCGAATGAGCAGTTCTTC
TRBJ1-1,.,TRBV5-1,.,CASSEVGLNTEAFF,TGCGCCAGCAGTGAGGTGGGATTGAACACTGAAGCTTTCTTT
TRBJ1-2,.,TRBV2,.,CASSSYSYTF,TGTGCCAGCAGCTCTTATAGCTACACCTTC
TRBJ2-5,.,TRBV2,TRBD1,CASSALGQAEEQYF,TGTGCCAGCAGTGCCCTGGGACAGGCCGAAGAGCAGTACTTC
TRBJ2-5,many,TRBV12-3/TRBV12-4,.,CASSLGGERETQYF,TGTGCCAGCAGTTTAGGGGGGGAACGGGAGACCCAGTACTTC
TRBJ1-2,.,TRBV20-1,.,CSARDAERDSYGYTF,TGCAGTGCTAGAGATGCGGAAAGGGACTCCTATGGCTACACCTTC
TRBJ2-3,.,TRBV5-5,.,CASSRATLSSTDTQYF,TGTGCCAGCAGCCGGGCGACACTATCTAGCACAGATACGCAGTATTTT
TRBJ2-3,few,TRBV12-3/TRBV12-4,.,CASSLALGVGTDTQYF,TGTGCCAGCAGTTTAGCGCTTGGGGTGGGCACAGATACGCAGTATTTT
TRBJ1-2,.,TRBV15,.,CATSAIGRFSKCTF,TGTGCCACCAGCGCGATTGGCAGGTTCAGTAAGTGCACCTTC
TRBJ2-5,.,TRBV6-5,.,CASSPAIGTQYF,TGTGCCAGCAGTCCCGCGATTGGGACCCAGTACTTC
TRBJ2-4,.,TRBV24-1,TRBD1,CATSDRGQGENIQYF,TGTGCCACCAGTGACCGGGGACAGGGTGAAAACATTCAGTACTTC
TRBJ1-2,.,TRBV27,TRBD1,CASSLNGQGRLGYGYTF,TGTGCCAGCAGTTTGAATGGACAGGGGAGGTTGGGCTATGGCTACACCTTC
TRBJ2-7,.,TRBV7-6,.,CASSPKGEQYF,TGTGCCAGCAGCCCTAAGGGAGAGCAGTACTTC
TRBJ2-7,.,TRBV4-3,TRBD2,CASSQAPAGGYNEQYF,TGCGCCAGCAGCCAAGCCCCAGCGGGGGGGTACAATGAGCAGTACTTC
TRBJ1-6,.,TRBV20-1,.,CSAREFGIWDNSPPHF,TGCAGTGCTAGAGAGTTTGGTATCTGGGATAATTCACCCCCCCACTTT
TRBJ2-1,few,TRBV20-1,TRBD1,CSAREGTGGNEQFF,TGCAGTGCTAGAGAAGGGACAGGGGGAAATGAGCAGTTCTTC
TRBJ2-3,.,TRBV9,TRBD1,CASSATGEPTDTQYF,TGTGCCAGCAGCGCCACAGGGGAGCCCACAGATACGCAGTATTTT
TRBJ1-6,few,TRBV20-1,TRBD1,CSASPPDRESPLHF,TGCAGTGCTAGCCCCCCCGACAGGGAATCACCCCTCCACTTT
TRBJ1-2,.,TRBV14,.,CASGAGGGYTF,TGTGCCAGCGGAGCTGGGGGCGGCTACACCTTC
TRBJ1-1,.,TRBV7-2,.,CASSVVGSTEAFF,TGTGCCAGCAGCGTCGTAGGAAGCACTGAAGCTTTCTTT
TRBJ1-2,many,TRBV7-2,TRBD1,CASSLVGTDSYGYTF,TGTGCCAGCAGCTTAGTTGGGACAGACTCCTATGGCTACACCTTC
TRBJ2-2,few,TRBV7-3,TRBD2,CASSLSGGGTGELFF,TGTGCCAGCAGCTTGAGCGGGGGGGGCACCGGGGAGCTGTTTTTT
TRBJ2-5,once,TRBV11-1,.,CASSSDSGQYF,TGTGCCAGCAGCTCGGATTCCGGGCAGTACTTC
TRBJ2-1,.,TRBV29-1,.,CSVEMGKTSNYNEQFF,TGCAGCGTTGAGATGGGGAAGACCTCAAACTACAATGAGCAGTTCTTC
TRBJ2-3,many,TRBV7-2,.,CASSLRPGASTQYF,TGTGCCAGCAGCTTAAGACCTGGGGCGAGTACGCAGTATTTT
TRBJ2-1,few,TRBV7-2,.,CASSLGWSGQAGNEQFF,TGTGCCAGCAGCTTAGGGTGGTCGGGGCAGGCCGGCAATGAGCAGTTCTTC
TRBJ1-1,.,TRBV6-1,TRBD1,CASGRQGWENTEAFF,TGTGCCAGCGGGAGACAGGGGTGGGAGAACACTGAAGCTTTCTTT
TRBJ1-5,many,TRBV12-3/TRBV12-4,.,CASSLTGLSNQPQHF,TGTGCCAGCAGTCTCACAGGGCTAAGCAATCAGCCCCAGCATTTT
TRBJ2-5,many,TRBV20-1,TRBD2,CSATGTSRETQYF,TGCAGTGCTACAGGGACTAGCCGAGAGACCCAGTACTTC
TRBJ2-3,.,TRBV12-3/TRBV12-4,.,CASSTGENTDMEYF,TGTGCCAGCTCTACTGGGGAGAACACAGATATGGAGTATTTT
TRBJ2-3,.,TRBV10-3,TRBD1,CAISGGTGAHTQYF,TGTGCCATCAGTGGGGGGACAGGGGCCCATACGCAGTATTTT
TRBJ2-5,.,TRBV10-3,.,CAISSEKETQYF,TGTGCCATCAGCTCAGAGAAAGAGACCCAGTACTTC
TRBJ2-3,.,TRBV7-2,.,CASSLVPQGSDTQYF,TGTGCCAGCAGCTTAGTCCCGCAGGGCTCAGATACGCAGTATTTT